This T cell receptor (beta chain) was sequenced during a study of T cells expressing NK-cell markers. Looking at the study overall: CD3+CD56+NKG2C+, CD3+CD56+NKG2C- and CD3+CD56-NKG2C+ T cells, once sorted, supplied the TCR beta repertoires. Regarding the study as a whole: Nothing established the HCMV specificity of expanded NKG2C+ T cell clones. In a group of about 6 donors, dominant NKG2C+ clonotypes represented about 1.0-8% of CD8+ T cells. Where a handful of donors were concerned, these clonotypes also led the CD3+CD56-NKG2C+ fraction.

TCRdb re-called the 5' RACE reads and shows each CDR3 protein once, DNA omitted. The specimen's table records almost 450,000 distinct CDR3 sequences. Germline V gene sequence: CDR1 GTSNPN, CDR2 SVGIG (reference sequence). The CDR3 is 12 residues long. Comment on this clonotype: The antigen remains undetermined.

This receptor was identified in a woman aged 18 to 75 in good health. Material for sequencing was blood T cells: a sorted CD56 or NKG2C T cell subset, CD4+ or CD8+ T cells, or bulk PBMC T cells (not recorded which). V gene TRBV30 combines with J gene TRBJ1-2. CDR3 protein: CAWSGKGRWPSF.